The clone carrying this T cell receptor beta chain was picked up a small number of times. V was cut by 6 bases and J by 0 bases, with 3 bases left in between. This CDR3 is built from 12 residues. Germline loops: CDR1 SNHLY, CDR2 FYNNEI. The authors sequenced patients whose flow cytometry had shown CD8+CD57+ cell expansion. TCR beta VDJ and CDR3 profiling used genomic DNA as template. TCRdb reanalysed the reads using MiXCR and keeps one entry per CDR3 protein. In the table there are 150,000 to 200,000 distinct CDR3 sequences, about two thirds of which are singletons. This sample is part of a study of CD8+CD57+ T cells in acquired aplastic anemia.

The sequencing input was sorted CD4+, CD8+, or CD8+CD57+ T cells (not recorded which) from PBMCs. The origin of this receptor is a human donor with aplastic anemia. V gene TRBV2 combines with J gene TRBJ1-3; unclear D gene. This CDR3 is CASRASGNTIYF. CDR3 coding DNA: TGTGCCAGCAGGGCCTCTGGAAACACCATATATTTT.